A selection of T cell receptor beta chains follows, all from one sample in a study of shared clonotypes between healthy human individuals. The repertoire was sequenced with immunoSEQ multiplex PCR; TCRdb's copy has only in-frame clones and lacks some. Found here are approximately 500,000 clones, about 95% of them singletons; the top ten hold approximately 0.062%. Sequencing input: naive CD4+ T cells sorted from blood. These receptors all stem from a woman in her thirties in good health. Each CDR3 is given with its conserved first and last residue.

CDR3 protein: CASCWGWEKLFF; J gene: TRBJ1-4; V gene: TRBV2
CDR3 protein: CASSQTRREEYEQYF; J gene: TRBJ2-7; V gene: TRBV4-1
CDR3 protein: CASSARGYGYTF; J gene: TRBJ1-2; V gene: TRBV28
CDR3 protein: CASSYRDSGPYEQYF; J gene: TRBJ2-7; V gene: TRBV6-5
CDR3 protein: CASSLALMDRGYEQYF; J gene: TRBJ2-7; V gene: TRBV5-4
CDR3 protein: CASSAGQFF; J gene: TRBJ2-1; V gene: TRBV6-1
CDR3 protein: CASSTPRDRGFNEQYF; J gene: TRBJ2-7; V gene: TRBV2
CDR3 protein: CASRQSISELAKNIQYF; J gene: TRBJ2-4; V gene: TRBV4-1
CDR3 protein: CASSLDRGELFF; J gene: TRBJ2-2; V gene: TRBV7-6
CDR3 protein: CSVVTSSSGANVLTF; J gene: TRBJ2-6; V gene: TRBV29-1
CDR3 protein: CASSPTPWGVANYGYTF; J gene: TRBJ1-2; V gene: TRBV28